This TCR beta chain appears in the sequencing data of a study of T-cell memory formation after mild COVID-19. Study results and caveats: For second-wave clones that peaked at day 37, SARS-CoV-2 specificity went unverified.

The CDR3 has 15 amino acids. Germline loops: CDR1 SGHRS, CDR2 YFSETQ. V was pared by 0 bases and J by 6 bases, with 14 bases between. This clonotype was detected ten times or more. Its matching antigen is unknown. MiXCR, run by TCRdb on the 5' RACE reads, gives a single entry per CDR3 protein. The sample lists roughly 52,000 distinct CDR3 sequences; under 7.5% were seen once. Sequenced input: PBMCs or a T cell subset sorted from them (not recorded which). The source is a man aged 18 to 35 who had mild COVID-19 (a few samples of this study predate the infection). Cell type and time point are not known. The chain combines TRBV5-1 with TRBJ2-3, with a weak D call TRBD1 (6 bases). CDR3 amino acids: CASSLADSLMDTQYF. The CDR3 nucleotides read TGCGCCAGCAGCTTGGCGGACAGTCTCATGGATACGCAGTATTTT.